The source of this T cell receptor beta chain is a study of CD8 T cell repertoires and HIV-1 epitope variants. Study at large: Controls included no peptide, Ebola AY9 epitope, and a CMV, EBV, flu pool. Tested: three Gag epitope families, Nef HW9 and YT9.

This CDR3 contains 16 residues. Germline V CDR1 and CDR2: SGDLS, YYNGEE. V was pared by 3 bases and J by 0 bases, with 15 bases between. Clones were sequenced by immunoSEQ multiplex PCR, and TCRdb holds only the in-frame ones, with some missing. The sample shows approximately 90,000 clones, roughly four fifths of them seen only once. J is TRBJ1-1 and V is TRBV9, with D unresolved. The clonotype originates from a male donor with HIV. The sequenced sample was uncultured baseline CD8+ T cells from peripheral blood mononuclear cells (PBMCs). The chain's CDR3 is CASSESQRSMNTEAFF. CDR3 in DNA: TGTGCCAGCAGCGAATCACAGAGATCCATGAACACTGAAGCTTTCTTT.